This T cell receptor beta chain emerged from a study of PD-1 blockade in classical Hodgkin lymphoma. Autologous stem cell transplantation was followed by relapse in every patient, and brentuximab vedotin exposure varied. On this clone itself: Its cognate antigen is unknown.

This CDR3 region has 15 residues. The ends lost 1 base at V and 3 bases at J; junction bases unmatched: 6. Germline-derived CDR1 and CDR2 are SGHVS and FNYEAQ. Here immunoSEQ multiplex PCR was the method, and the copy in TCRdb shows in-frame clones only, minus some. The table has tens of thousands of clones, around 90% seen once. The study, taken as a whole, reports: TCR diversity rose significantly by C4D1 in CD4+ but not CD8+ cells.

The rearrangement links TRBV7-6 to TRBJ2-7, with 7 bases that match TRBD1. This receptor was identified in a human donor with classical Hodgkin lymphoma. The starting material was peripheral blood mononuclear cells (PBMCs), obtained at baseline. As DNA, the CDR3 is TGTGCCAGCAGCTTAGAGGACAGGCCCAACTACGAGCAGTACTTC. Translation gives CASSLEDRPNYEQYF. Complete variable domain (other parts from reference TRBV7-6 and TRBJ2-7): GAGVSQSPRYKVTKRGQDVALRCDPISGHVSLYWYRQALGQGPEFLTYFNYEAQQDKSGLPNDRFSAERPEGSISTLTIQRTEQRDSAMYRCASSLEDRPNYEQYFGPGTRLTVT.